The entry below gives a single T cell receptor beta chain sequence along with its context. What it binds is unknown. This table comes from immunoSEQ multiplex PCR, and its TCRdb copy is limited to in-frame clones, with some not included. The sample has tens of thousands of clones; 73% are singletons. Germline CDR1 and CDR2: SGHDT and YYEEEE. V lost 0 bases, J lost 7 bases, and 5 bases lay in between. The CDR3 is made up of 13 amino acids. This sample is part of a study of vaccination effects on CD4 cells after COVID-19. Antigen-specific CD4+ T cells were expanded (with viral peptide pools) by the ViraFEST assay ahead of sequencing. Scientists isolated CD4+ T cells after a roughly 9-day culture period ended. Sometime from March through December 2020, the person acquired a SARS-CoV-2 infection that PCR confirmed.

The sequenced sample was CD4+ T cells from PBMCs cultured with a peptide pool, obtained before COVID-19 vaccination. The TCR was taken from a human donor who had a prior SARS-CoV-2 infection. This sequence joins TRBV5-6 and TRBJ1-6; D not certain. The CDR3 DNA is TGTGCCAGCAGCTTGGTTACCAATTCACCCCTCCACTTT. Translating gives CASSLVTNSPLHF.